This T cell receptor beta chain is drawn from a study of cytomegalovirus exposure and HLA in healthy donors. Study background: Membership in the Caucasian-associated ancestry cluster was found for 65% to 85% of around 380 genotyped donors.

PCR used 60 Vbeta primers and 13 Jbeta primers. The repertoire was sequenced with immunoSEQ multiplex PCR; TCRdb's copy has only in-frame clones and lacks some. Here the sample spans approximately 200,000 clones, around 83% being singletons. Whole-study results and caveats: Some TCR beta chains (about 180 of them) were listed as cytomegalovirus-associated.

This clone was found once. The antigen is not known. The ends were cut back, 4 bases at V and 3 bases at J, with 11 bases in the middle. Germline lookup yields CDR1 KGHSH and CDR2 LQKENI. The CDR3 totals 14 residues. The chain employs TRBV18 and TRBJ2-3; perhaps TRBD2 as D (6 bases). This TCR came from a woman aged 45-59 years in good health and CMV-seropositive. Specimen: PBMCs. The DNA for the CDR3 is TGTGCCAGCTCACGGGGACTTCGTACAGATACGCAGTATTTT. Amino acids: CASSRGLRTDTQYF.